This T cell receptor (beta chain) was captured in a study of cytomegalovirus exposure and HLA in healthy donors. Overall study context: A prior study identified 117 million unique TCR beta sequences from roughly 180 million T cells. The Caucasian-associated ancestry cluster contained 81% of the approximately 410 genotyped donors. General study results and limits: Most TCR beta V segments were productive about 90% or about 30% of the time in an earlier analysis.

The PCR ran on 60 Vbeta and 13 Jbeta primers. In the source study's methods: Around 9.9 million shared chains were among the 80 million or so unique TCR beta chains that a later analysis counted. Measured with immunoSEQ multiplex PCR; TCRdb has only the in-frame clones, and not every one. V and J calls and clone size come straight from that table; D and trimming were deduced from the DNA. The repertoire holds more than 120,000 clones, with 75% to 80% as singletons. CDR1 is MNHEY, CDR2 SMNVEV, per germline (reference sequence). V dropped 5 bases and J dropped 3; count of bases not matched to a gene: 11. The CDR3 consists of 18 residues. Of note for this clone: Its antigen is undetermined.

The sequencing input was PBMCs. This sequence was found in a woman between 35 and 50 years old in good health and CMV-seropositive. The chain recombines TRBV27 with TRBJ2-1; TRBD2 matches 12 bases. The CDR3 region is CASSPRPGLAGIYNEQFF. CDR3 in DNA: TGTGCCAGCAGTCCCCGCCCGGGACTAGCGGGTATCTACAATGAGCAGTTCTTC.